This TCR beta chain was documented in a study of T cell changes during pregnancy in multiple sclerosis. TCRdb keeps only in-frame clones here, not all; method: immunoSEQ multiplex PCR. The sample contains about 73,000 clones, roughly 92% of which appear only once. Per the germline V gene, CDR1 is KGHSH and CDR2 is LQKENI. The CDR3 is 15 amino acids. Unmatched junction bases numbered 5, after V lost 3 bases and J lost 0 bases. Sequencing was performed on peripheral blood, taken in the third trimester of pregnancy. This TCR came from a female donor in good health, enrolled as a control in a pregnancy study. The V call is TRBV18, the J call TRBJ2-7; 7 bases are a match to TRBD1. The chain's CDR3 is CASSPRTGLSYEQYF. The CDR3 DNA follows: TGTGCCAGCTCACCTCGGACAGGCCTCTCCTACGAGCAGTACTTC.